This passage covers 10 T cell receptor beta chains from one sample sequenced in a study of control samples from healthy donors and cancer patients (dated by TCRdb to about 2020). The library relied on the immunoSEQ multiplex PCR assay. Here the immuneACCESS table is served through TCRdb, limited to in-frame sequences with V and J called. Missing clones are a known gap in these copies; in checked studies unresolved V genes cover under half, and the rest lacks a known reason. Here the sample has 390,000 or so clones; around 90% occur a single time. Clones ranked in the top ten supply around 6.5% of the sample. The specimen was PBMCs. The source is a man between 40 and 49 years old with head and neck cancer.

The chain combines TRBV7-6 with TRBJ2-3; D is unresolved. The CDR3 totals 14 residues. Trimming left V 3 bases short and J 3 bases short, with 10 bases between. CDR1 and CDR2 from the germline V gene are SGHVS and FNYEAQ. DNA for the CDR3: TGTGCCAGCAGCTTTGTGGGTGTGACAGATACGCAGTATTTT. Its protein is CASSFVGVTDTQYF.

This clone turned up a few times. The V and J genes are TRBV2 and TRBJ1-2; possibly TRBD1 for D (5 bases). This CDR3 has 13 residues. Trimming removed 4 bases from V and 3 bases from J, with 9 bases in between. The germline V gene has CDR1 SNHLY and CDR2 FYNNEI. CDR3 loop: CASSAGTDYGYTF. CDR3 nucleotides: TGTGCCAGCAGTGCCGGGACGGACTATGGCTACACCTTC. The variable domain in full, completed from reference TRBV2 and TRBJ1-2, reads EPEVTQTPSHQVTQMGQEVILRCVPISNHLYFYWYRQILGQKVEFLVSFYNNEISEKSEIFDDQFSVERPDGSNFTLKIRSTKLEDSAMYFCASSAGTDYGYTFGSGTRLTVV.

The chain joins TRBV3-1 (or the pseudogene TRBV3-2) to TRBJ2-5; 8 bases line up with TRBD2. The CDR3 contains 15 residues. Germline loops: CDR1 LGHDT, CDR2 YNNKEL (reference sequence). The trim removed 2 bases at V and 7 bases at J, leaving 9 bases unmatched. This CDR3 is CASSQYAGGSRTQYF. The DNA of the CDR3 is TGTGCCAGCAGCCAATATGCGGGGGGCTCACGGACCCAGTACTTC.

The rearrangement uses TRBV5-1 and TRBJ2-7, with D possibly being TRBD1 (6 bases). Deletions cut 3 bases from V and 0 bases from J, with 10 bases between. Germline V CDR1 and CDR2: SGHRS, YFSETQ. The CDR3 loop spans 14 amino acids. The CDR3 loop reads CASSSGDNSYEQYF. The CDR3 DNA is TGCGCCAGCAGCTCTGGGGACAACTCCTACGAGCAGTACTTC.

The chain joins TRBV20-1 to TRBJ2-3; D unclear. V shed 6 bases and J shed 6 bases, with 10 bases lying between them. The CDR3 consists of 11 residues. Germline CDR1 and CDR2: DFQATT and SNEGSKA (reference sequence). The CDR3 loop is CSATEVDTQYF. The CDR3 bases are TGCAGTGCCACCGAGGTCGATACGCAGTATTTT.

This chain connects TRBV27 to TRBJ1-2; D is perhaps TRBD1 (5 bases). The V and J ends lost 2 bases and 2 bases respectively, with 6 bases between them. CDR1 is MNHEY and CDR2 is SMNVEV in the germline V gene (reference sequence). The CDR3 covers 13 residues. Here the CDR3 DNA reads TGTGCCAGCAGTTTACAGGGAAACTATGGCTACACCTTC. Amino acid sequence: CASSLQGNYGYTF.

The chain joins TRBV20-1 to TRBJ2-1; no firm D call. CDR1 is DFQATT, CDR2 SNEGSKA, per germline (reference sequence). Trimming stripped 6 bases from V and 5 bases from J, with 8 bases between. This CDR3 contains 11 residues. CDR3 residues: CSAQGNNEQFF. Here the CDR3 DNA reads TGCAGTGCGCAAGGGAACAATGAGCAGTTCTTC.

The chain links TRBV10-3 to TRBJ2-3, with TRBD2 identical over 7 bases. Germline loops: CDR1 ENHRY, CDR2 SYGVKD. The V segment lost 6 bases and the J segment 2 bases; nucleotides outside the gene matches: 8. The CDR3 has 15 amino acids. The CDR3 loop reads CAIRGGLVPTDTQYF. DNA for the CDR3: TGTGCCATCAGAGGAGGACTAGTCCCCACAGATACGCAGTATTTT.

The chain joins TRBV7-2 to TRBJ2-3; the D is unclear. This CDR3 is 13 amino acids long. Germline CDR1 SGHTA, CDR2 FQGNSA. V lost 5 bases and J lost 2, with 8 bases in between. The CDR3 protein is CASSILNTDTQYF. CDR3 nucleotides: TGTGCCAGCAGCATCCTGAACACAGATACGCAGTATTTT.

This rearrangement joins TRBV9 to TRBJ1-2; D unresolved. V gave up 4 bases and J gave up 6 bases, with 10 bases separating them. The CDR3 has 12 amino acids. In germline, CDR1 is SGDLS, CDR2 YYNGEE. CDR3 residues: CASSSRIDGYTF. DNA of the CDR3: TGTGCCAGCAGCTCTCGGATCGATGGCTACACCTTC.